This T cell receptor beta chain stems from a study of follicular helper T cells after annual influenza vaccination. Time point here: 2013-2014 season, 7 days after vaccination. Sorted cTfh were non-naive CD4+CXCR5+PD-1+, either ICOS+CD38+ or ICOS-CD38-. Data came from immunoSEQ multiplex PCR; TCRdb stores just in-frame clones and leaves some out. The table shows roughly 9,000 clones, with around 80% occurring only once. Germline CDR1 and CDR2: MDHEN and SYDVKM. V lost 6 bases, J lost 7 bases, and 13 bases lay in between. The length of the CDR3 is 13 residues. The V call is TRBV28, the J call TRBJ1-5; TRBD1 is a possible D gene (5 bases). The sequence was collected from an adult who received the influenza vaccine. Sequencing was performed on CXCR5+ CD38- circulating T follicular helper cells from blood, taken 7 days after influenza vaccination. The subset denotes: circulating Tfh, non-naive CD4+CXCR5+PD-1+ (ICOS+CD38+ or ICOS-CD38-). Here the CDR3 reads CASRARRDQPQHF. CDR3 DNA sequence: TGTGCCAGCAGAGCAAGGAGGGACCAGCCCCAGCATTTT.